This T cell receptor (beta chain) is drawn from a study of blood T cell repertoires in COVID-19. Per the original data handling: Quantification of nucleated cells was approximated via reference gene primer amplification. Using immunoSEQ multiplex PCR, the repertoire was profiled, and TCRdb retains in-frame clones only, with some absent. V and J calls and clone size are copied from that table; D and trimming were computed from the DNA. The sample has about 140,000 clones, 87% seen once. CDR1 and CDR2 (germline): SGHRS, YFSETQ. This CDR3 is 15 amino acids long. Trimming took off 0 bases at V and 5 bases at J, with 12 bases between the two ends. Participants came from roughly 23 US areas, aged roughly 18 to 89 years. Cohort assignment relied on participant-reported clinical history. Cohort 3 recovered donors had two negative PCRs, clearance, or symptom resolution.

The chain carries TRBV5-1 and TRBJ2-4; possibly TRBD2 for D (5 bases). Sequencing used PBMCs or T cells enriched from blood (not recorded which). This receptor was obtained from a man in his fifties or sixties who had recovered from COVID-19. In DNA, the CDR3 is TGCGCCAGCAGCTTGGCGGGGATGGCCGAAAACATTCAGTACTTC. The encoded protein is CASSLAGMAENIQYF. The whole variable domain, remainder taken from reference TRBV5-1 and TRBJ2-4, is KAGVTQTPRYLIKTRGQQVTLSCSPISGHRSVSWYQQTPGQGLQFLFEYFSETQRNKGNFPGRFSGRQFSNSRSEMNVSTLELGDSALYLCASSLAGMAENIQYFGAGTRLSVL.